What follows are 27 T cell receptor beta chains derived from one specimen sequenced in a study of blood T cell repertoires in COVID-19. TCRdb's copy holds only in-frame clones and misses some; the assay was immunoSEQ multiplex PCR. The sample has 130,000 or so clones; about 86% are singletons. Sequencing was carried out using peripheral blood. The receptors shown here come from a woman in her fifties or sixties with active or convalescent COVID-19.

The genes are TRBV2 and TRBJ1-2, with D tentatively TRBD1 (6 bases). V was shortened by 3 bases and J by 8 bases, with 13 bases between the two germline ends. CDR1 is SNHLY, CDR2 FYNNEI, per germline. This CDR3 is built from 13 residues. In nucleotides, the CDR3 is TGTGCCAGCAGTGAGCGAGGACAGTACGGCTACACCTTC. Its translation: CASSERGQYGYTF. Full variable domain (remainder filled in from reference TRBV2 and TRBJ1-2): EPEVTQTPSHQVTQMGQEVILRCVPISNHLYFYWYRQILGQKVEFLVSFYNNEISEKSEIFDDQFSVERPDGSNFTLKIRSTKLEDSAMYFCASSERGQYGYTFGSGTRLTVV.

This rearrangement joins TRBV27 to TRBJ2-1, with D unclear. V was shortened by 10 bases and J by 0 bases, with 4 bases between the two germline ends. CDR3 length: 11 residues. Germline V gene sequence: CDR1 MNHEY, CDR2 SMNVEV (reference sequence). In DNA, the CDR3 is TGTGCCATCCGCTCCTACAATGAGCAGTTCTTC. This translates into CAIRSYNEQFF.

The chain combines TRBV7-3 with TRBJ2-3, with TRBD2 matching 8 bases. Germline assignment: CDR1 SGHTA and CDR2 FQGTGA. CDR3 size: 14 residues. V trimming: 5 bases; J trimming: 5 bases; junction bases outside the gene matches: 6. CDR3 DNA sequence: TGTGCCAGCAGCCCAGCGGGAGTCGAAGATACGCAGTATTTT. This gives the protein CASSPAGVEDTQYF.

This clone was observed a single time. The chain combines TRBV28 with TRBJ1-5, with 9 bases aligning to TRBD1. The CDR3 runs to 16 residues. Germline V CDR1 and CDR2: MDHEN, SYDVKM. After removal of 2 bases from V and 2 bases from J, the junction contained 4 bases not matched to a gene. In nucleotides, the CDR3 is TGTGCCAGCAGTTTAGGGACAGGGAGGGGCAATCAGCCCCAGCATTTT. Protein sequence: CASSLGTGRGNQPQHF. Based on the CDR3 plus reference TRBV28 and TRBJ1-5, the full variable domain is DVKVTQSSRYLVKRTGEKVFLECVQDMDHENMFWYRQDPGLGLRLIYFSYDVKMKEKGDIPEGYSVSREKKERFSLILESASTNQTSMYLCASSLGTGRGNQPQHFGDGTRLSIL.

The chain links TRBV13 to TRBJ2-3; 7 bases align to TRBD2. The CDR3 has 17 residues. Germline CDR1 and CDR2: PRHDT and FYEKMQ (reference sequence). J was trimmed by 6 bases and V by 5 bases; bases with no gene match: 17. The CDR3 protein is CASSISTGTTPRDTQYF. CDR3 bases: TGTGCCAGCAGCATCTCCACCGGGACTACGCCTAGGGATACGCAGTATTTT.

The chain uses TRBV6-5 and TRBJ1-1; D gene ambiguous. The V and J ends lost 4 bases and 1 base respectively, with 13 bases between them. This CDR3 has 15 amino acids. Per the germline V gene, CDR1 is MNHEY and CDR2 is SVGAGI. This CDR3 reads CASSSHRVENTEAFF. The CDR3 nucleotides are TGTGCCAGCAGTTCCCACCGGGTTGAGAACACTGAAGCTTTCTTT.

This sequence joins TRBV21-1 and TRBJ2-6; TRBD1, the table's D call, was not compared with the DNA. TRBV21-1 is a known pseudogene. This CDR3 spans 17 amino acids. The CDR3 nucleotides are TGTGCCAGCAGCCCGGGACAAATGCTCTCTGGGGCCAACGTCCTGACTTTC. This gives the protein CASSPGQMLSGANVLTF.

This chain links TRBV28 with TRBJ2-7; 8 bases align to TRBD1. The CDR3 contains 12 residues. V was pared by 5 bases and J by 4 bases, with 1 base of the junction left unmatched. Germline V lookup: CDR1 MDHEN, CDR2 SYDVKM. This CDR3 is CASSRTGYEQYV. CDR3 nucleotide sequence: TGTGCCAGCAGTAGGACAGGGTACGAGCAGTACGTC.

This chain links TRBV27 with TRBJ1-2, with TRBD1 as a possible D gene (5 bases). Trimming left V 8 bases short and J 3 bases short, with 7 bases between. CDR1 and CDR2 from the germline V gene are MNHEY and SMNVEV (reference sequence). The CDR3 runs 11 residues. The CDR3 region has the DNA TGTGCCAGCCCGACAGACTATGGCTACACCTTC. Residues: CASPTDYGYTF.

The chain links TRBV5-4 to TRBJ2-7; weak D call: TRBD2 (5 bases). CDR3 length: 14 residues. CDR1 is SGHNT and CDR2 is YYREEE in the germline V gene (reference sequence). Trimming took 4 bases from V and 7 from J, leaving 18 bases between them. The CDR3: CASSQDGRPGEQYF. The DNA for the CDR3 is TGTGCCAGCAGCCAGGATGGCCGGCCGGGGGAGCAGTACTTC. Based on the CDR3 plus reference TRBV5-4 and TRBJ2-7, the full variable domain is ETGVTQSPTHLIKTRGQQVTLRCSSQSGHNTVSWYQQALGQGPQFIFQYYREEENGRGNFPPRFSGLQFPNYSSELNVNALELDDSALYLCASSQDGRPGEQYFGPGTRLTVT.

This clone showed up just once. This chain links TRBV7-2 with TRBJ2-2, with 10 bases aligning to TRBD2. This CDR3 has 16 amino acids. The trim removed 3 bases at V and 5 bases at J, leaving 6 bases unmatched. The germline CDR1 and CDR2 sequences are SGHTA and FQGNSA. The CDR3 bases are TGTGCCAGCAGCTTTATACGGGGACTAGCGACCGGGGAGCTGTTTTTT. This encodes CASSFIRGLATGELFF.

The CDR3 DNA reads as TGTGCCTGGAGTCCCTCGGGGGTTCTTAACTATGGCTACACCTTC. The encoded protein is CAWSPSGVLNYGYTF. This rearrangement joins TRBV30 to TRBJ1-2; the D gene is possibly TRBD1 (5 bases). CDR1 GTSNPN and CDR2 SVGIG come from the germline V gene (reference sequence). The CDR3 totals 15 residues. Trimming took off 2 bases at V and 1 base at J, with 14 bases between the two ends.

V is TRBV5-1 and J is TRBJ1-2, with 9 positions matching TRBD1. This CDR3 has 14 residues. Germline CDR1 reads SGHRS; CDR2 reads YFSETQ. The trim removed 4 bases at V and 8 bases at J, leaving 9 bases unmatched. The CDR3 sequence: CASSPGTGSGGYTF. The CDR3 region has the DNA TGCGCCAGCAGCCCAGGGACAGGGTCGGGAGGCTACACCTTC.

The V gene is TRBV19, the J gene TRBJ1-1; weak D call: TRBD1 (5 bases). Trimming removed 4 bases from V and 1 base from J, with 10 bases in between. This CDR3 is built from 14 residues. The V gene's germline CDR1 is LNHDA and CDR2 SQIVND (reference sequence). The CDR3 DNA is TGTGCCAGTAGTAGACGACAGACGAACACTGAAGCTTTCTTT. This codes for CASSRRQTNTEAFF.

For the CDR3, the DNA is TGCAGCGTTGAAAGAGGCAGTATCACAGATACGCAGTATTTT. Protein product: CSVERGSITDTQYF. The rearrangement joins TRBV29-1 to TRBJ2-3, with D unresolved. CDR1 is SQVTM, CDR2 ANQGSEA, per germline. Trimming pared 2 bases from V and 2 bases from J, leaving 11 bases between. This CDR3 region has 14 residues.

A single count supports this clone. This chain joins TRBV5-1 and TRBJ1-2; 7 bases are a match to TRBD1. The germline gives CDR1 SGHRS, CDR2 YFSETQ. This CDR3 contains 14 residues. V was clipped by 4 bases and J by 3 bases; unmatched bases: 6. CDR3 protein: CASSLTGTDYGYTF. The CDR3 DNA is TGCGCCAGCAGCCTGACAGGGACGGACTATGGCTACACCTTC.

The chain has TRBV29-1 and TRBJ2-4, with a possible D match to TRBD2 (6 bases). The V gene lost 6 bases and the J gene lost 8 bases, with 14 bases spanning the gap. This CDR3 spans 12 amino acids. Germline assignment: CDR1 SQVTM and CDR2 ANQGSEA. This chain's CDR3 is CSVQLPGDIQYF. DNA for the CDR3: TGCAGCGTGCAATTGCCGGGGGACATTCAGTACTTC.

The gene calls are TRBV7-2 and TRBJ2-2; TRBD2 aligns across 11 bases. The J segment lost 7 bases and the V segment lost 6 bases, leaving 4 bases of the junction unmatched. The CDR3 sequence is 14 residues long. CDR1 is SGHTA, CDR2 FQGNSA, per germline. The CDR3 protein is CASRASGRSGELFF. For the CDR3, the DNA is TGTGCCAGCAGGGCTAGCGGGAGGAGCGGGGAGCTGTTTTTT.

This chain links TRBV18 with TRBJ1-5, with D perhaps TRBD1 (6 bases). The CDR3 runs to 15 residues. V was trimmed by 4 bases and J by 6 bases, leaving 16 bases between them. Germline values: CDR1 KGHSH, CDR2 LQKENI. In DNA form, the CDR3 reads TGTGCCAGCTCACTAGGGGAACAGGGCGGTCAGCCCCAGCATTTT. Protein sequence: CASSLGEQGGQPQHF.

The chain recombines TRBV5-1 with TRBJ1-2; D ambiguous. The CDR3 runs to 16 residues. CDR1 and CDR2 from the germline V gene are SGHRS and YFSETQ. Trimming removed 5 bases from V and 1 base from J, with 18 bases in between. As DNA, the CDR3 is TGCGCCAGCAGAATTGGGCTTTACGAGAGTAACTATGGCTACACCTTC. Its protein is CASRIGLYESNYGYTF.

V usage is TRBV28 and J usage is TRBJ2-1, with D possibly matching TRBD2 (5 bases). This CDR3 is built from 13 residues. Germline assignment: CDR1 MDHEN and CDR2 SYDVKM. V lost 7 bases to trimming and J lost 3 bases, with 10 bases between them. The CDR3 bases are TGTGCCAGCATAGGTGCGGGCTACAATGAGCAGTTCTTC. Protein product: CASIGAGYNEQFF.

The V gene is TRBV5-1, the J gene TRBJ2-5; 10 positions match TRBD1. V lost 2 bases, J lost 1 base, and 8 bases stayed unmatched. Germline V CDR1 and CDR2: SGHRS, YFSETQ. CDR3 length equals 17 residues. The CDR3 DNA is TGCGCCAGCAGCTTCAGGACAGGGGGAACTATCCAAGAGACCCAGTACTTC. Translating it yields CASSFRTGGTIQETQYF. The full variable domain, in which reference TRBV5-1 and TRBJ2-5 provide the parts outside the CDR3, is KAGVTQTPRYLIKTRGQQVTLSCSPISGHRSVSWYQQTPGQGLQFLFEYFSETQRNKGNFPGRFSGRQFSNSRSEMNVSTLELGDSALYLCASSFRTGGTIQETQYFGPGTRLLVL.

The chain couples TRBV3-1 (or the pseudogene TRBV3-2) to TRBJ1-4; 7 nucleotides align to TRBD1. The CDR3 has 20 amino acids. After removal of 2 bases from V and 1 base from J, the junction contained 16 bases not matched to a gene. Germline CDR1 is LGHDT and CDR2 is YNNKEL (reference sequence). This CDR3 reads CASSQFATTGRYRTNEKLFF. DNA of the CDR3: TGTGCCAGCAGCCAATTTGCGACGACAGGGCGGTATAGAACTAATGAAAAACTGTTTTTT.

V usage is TRBV5-1 and J usage is TRBJ1-1; 8 positions match TRBD1. Germline lookup yields CDR1 SGHRS and CDR2 YFSETQ. Germline trimming cut 0 bases from V and 5 bases from J; bases unmatched to any gene: 3. The CDR3 has 14 residues. The CDR3 DNA sequence: TGCGCCAGCAGCTTGGTGGACAGGGCTACTGAAGCTTTCTTT. This sequence encodes CASSLVDRATEAFF.

V gene TRBV7-2 combines with J gene TRBJ1-1, with D unresolved. V lost 4 bases, J lost 3 bases, and 27 bases lay in between. From germline, CDR1 is SGHTA and CDR2 FQGNSA. The CDR3 is made up of 19 amino acids. The DNA of the CDR3 is TGTGCCAGCAGCTCCCTCCCCCGACACCTCCTCGGTAGTGACACTGAAGCTTTCTTT. This sequence encodes CASSSLPRHLLGSDTEAFF.

The CDR3 DNA reads as TGTGCCAGCAGTTACGGGGACAGGACTAATGAAAAACTGTTTTTT. It translates to CASSYGDRTNEKLFF. The gene calls are TRBV6-6 and TRBJ1-4, with 8 bases aligning to TRBD1. After removal of 2 bases from V and 2 bases from J, the junction contained 1 base not matched to a gene. Germline V gene lookup returns CDR1 MNHNY and CDR2 SVGAGI (reference sequence). The CDR3 loop spans 15 amino acids.

This chain connects TRBV6-5 to TRBJ1-2, with TRBD1 identical over 7 bases. From germline, CDR1 is MNHEY and CDR2 SVGAGI. There are 14 residues in the CDR3. V lost 2 bases and J lost 5; bases outside the gene matches: 5. Here the CDR3 reads CASSYRQGSYGYTF. CDR3 nucleotides: TGTGCCAGCAGTTACCGACAGGGTTCATATGGCTACACCTTC.